This T cell receptor (beta chain) was sequenced in a study of blood T cell repertoires in COVID-19. Germline V gives CDR1 PRHDT, CDR2 FYEKMQ (reference sequence). The CDR3 runs to 14 residues. V was clipped by 0 bases and J by 8 bases, with 13 bases between them. The assay was immunoSEQ multiplex PCR, and TCRdb's table has in-frame clones only and misses some. The sample consists of roughly 120,000 clones, roughly 83% of them appearing once. Sequenced material: peripheral blood. V gene TRBV13 combines with J gene TRBJ1-2; perhaps TRBD1 as D (5 bases). The sequence was obtained from a man younger than 45 with acute or convalescent COVID-19. The CDR3 reads CASSLGPPGEGYTF. The CDR3 DNA reads as TGTGCCAGCAGCTTAGGACCACCGGGGGAGGGCTACACCTTC.